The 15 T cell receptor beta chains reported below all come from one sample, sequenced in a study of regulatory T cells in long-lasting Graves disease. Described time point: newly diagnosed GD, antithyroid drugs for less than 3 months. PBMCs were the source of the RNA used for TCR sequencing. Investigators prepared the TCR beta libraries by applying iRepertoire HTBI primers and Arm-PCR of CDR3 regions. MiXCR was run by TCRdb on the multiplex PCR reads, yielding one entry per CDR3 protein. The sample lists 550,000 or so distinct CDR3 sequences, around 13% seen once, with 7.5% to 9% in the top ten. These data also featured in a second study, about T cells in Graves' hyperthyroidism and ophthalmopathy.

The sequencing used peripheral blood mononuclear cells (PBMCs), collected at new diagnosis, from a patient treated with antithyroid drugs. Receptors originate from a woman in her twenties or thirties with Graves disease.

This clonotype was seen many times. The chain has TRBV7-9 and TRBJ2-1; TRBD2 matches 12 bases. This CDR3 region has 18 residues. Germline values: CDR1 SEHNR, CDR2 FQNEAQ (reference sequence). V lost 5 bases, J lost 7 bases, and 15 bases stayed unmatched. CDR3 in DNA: TGTGCCAGCAGCCCACCGGCTAGCGGGAGGGCCGTCGGGAATGAGCAGTTCTTC. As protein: CASSPPASGRAVGNEQFF.

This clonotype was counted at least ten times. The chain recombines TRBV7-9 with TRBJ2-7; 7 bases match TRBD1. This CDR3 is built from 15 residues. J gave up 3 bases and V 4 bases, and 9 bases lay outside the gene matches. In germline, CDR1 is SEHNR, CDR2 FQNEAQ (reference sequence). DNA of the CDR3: TGTGCCAGCAGCTCTCGGAGACAGGGTATCTACGAGCAGTACTTC. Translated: CASSSRRQGIYEQYF.

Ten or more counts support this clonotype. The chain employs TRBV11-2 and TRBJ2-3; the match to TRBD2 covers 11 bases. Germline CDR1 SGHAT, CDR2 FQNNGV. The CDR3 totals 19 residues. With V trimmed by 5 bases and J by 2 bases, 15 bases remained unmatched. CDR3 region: CASSPYSTRLAGITDTQYF. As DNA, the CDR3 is TGTGCCAGCAGCCCTTATTCTACCCGACTAGCGGGAATCACAGATACGCAGTATTTT.

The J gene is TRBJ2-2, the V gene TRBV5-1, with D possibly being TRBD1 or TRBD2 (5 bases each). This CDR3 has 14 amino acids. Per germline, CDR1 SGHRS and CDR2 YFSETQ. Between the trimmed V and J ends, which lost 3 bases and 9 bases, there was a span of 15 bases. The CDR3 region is CASSSQGVVRELFF. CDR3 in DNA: TGCGCCAGCAGCTCGCAGGGAGTTGTCCGGGAGCTGTTTTTT.

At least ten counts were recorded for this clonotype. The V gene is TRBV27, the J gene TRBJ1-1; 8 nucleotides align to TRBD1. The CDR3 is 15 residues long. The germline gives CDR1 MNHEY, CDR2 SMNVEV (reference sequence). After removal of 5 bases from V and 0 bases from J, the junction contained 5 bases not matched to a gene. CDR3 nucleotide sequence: TGTGCCAGCAGTCGATTGACAGGGGTGAACACTGAAGCTTTCTTT. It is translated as CASSRLTGVNTEAFF.

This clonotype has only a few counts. CDR3 in DNA: TGTGCCAGTAGTATCCTCCCGGGGGCTACCTACAATGAGCAGTTCTTC. Protein product: CASSILPGATYNEQFF. J is TRBJ2-1 and V is TRBV19; D could derive from TRBD1 or TRBD2 (6 bases each). The CDR3 extends over 16 amino acids. The germline CDR1 and CDR2 sequences are LNHDA and SQIVND (reference sequence). Trimming removed 3 bases at V and 2 bases at J, with 14 bases between.

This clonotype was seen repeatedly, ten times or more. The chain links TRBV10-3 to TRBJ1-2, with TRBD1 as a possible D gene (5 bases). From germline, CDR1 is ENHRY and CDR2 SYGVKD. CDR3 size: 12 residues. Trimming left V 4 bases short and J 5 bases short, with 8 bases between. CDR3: CAISAGQYGYTF. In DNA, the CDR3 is TGTGCCATCAGTGCAGGGCAGTATGGCTACACCTTC.

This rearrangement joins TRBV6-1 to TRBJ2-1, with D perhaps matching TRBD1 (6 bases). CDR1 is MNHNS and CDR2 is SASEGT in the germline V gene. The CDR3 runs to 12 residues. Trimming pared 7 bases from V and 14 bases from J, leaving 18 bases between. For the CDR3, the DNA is TGTGCCAGCACCACGCGGCAGGGGTTCAAGTTCTTC. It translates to CASTTRQGFKFF.

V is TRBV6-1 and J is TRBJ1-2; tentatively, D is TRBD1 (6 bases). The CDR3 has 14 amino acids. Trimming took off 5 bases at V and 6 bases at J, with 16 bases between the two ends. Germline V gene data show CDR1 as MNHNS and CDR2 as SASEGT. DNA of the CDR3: TGTGCCAGCAGTCAAACAACTGAGGGGGATGGCTACACCTTC. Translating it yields CASSQTTEGDGYTF.

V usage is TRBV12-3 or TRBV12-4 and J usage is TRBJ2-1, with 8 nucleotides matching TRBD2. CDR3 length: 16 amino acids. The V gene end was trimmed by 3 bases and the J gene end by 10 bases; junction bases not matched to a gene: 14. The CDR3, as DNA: TGTGCCAGCAGTTTTTGGTTGAGCGGGAGAGGGTGGGAGCAGTTCTTC. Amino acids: CASSFWLSGRGWEQFF.

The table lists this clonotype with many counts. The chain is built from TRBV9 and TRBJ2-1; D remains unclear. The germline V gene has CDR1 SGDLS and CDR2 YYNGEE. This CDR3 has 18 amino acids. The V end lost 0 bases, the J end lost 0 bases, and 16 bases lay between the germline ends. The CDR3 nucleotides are TGTGCCAGCAGCGTAGGTCTTATAGACCACGACTCCTACAATGAGCAGTTCTTC. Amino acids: CASSVGLIDHDSYNEQFF.

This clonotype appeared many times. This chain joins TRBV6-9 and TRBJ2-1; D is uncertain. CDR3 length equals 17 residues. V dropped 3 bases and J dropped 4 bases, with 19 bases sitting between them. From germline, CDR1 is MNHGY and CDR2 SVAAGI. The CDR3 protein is CASSYGSPQPLYNEQFF. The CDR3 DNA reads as TGTGCCAGCAGTTACGGGTCCCCCCAACCCCTTTACAATGAGCAGTTCTTC.

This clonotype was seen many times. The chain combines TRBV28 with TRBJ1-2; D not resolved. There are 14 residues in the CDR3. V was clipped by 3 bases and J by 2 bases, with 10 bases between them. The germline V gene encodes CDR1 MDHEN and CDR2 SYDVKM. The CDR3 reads CASSFSWKNYGYTF. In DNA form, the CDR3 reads TGTGCCAGCAGTTTTAGCTGGAAGAACTATGGCTACACCTTC.

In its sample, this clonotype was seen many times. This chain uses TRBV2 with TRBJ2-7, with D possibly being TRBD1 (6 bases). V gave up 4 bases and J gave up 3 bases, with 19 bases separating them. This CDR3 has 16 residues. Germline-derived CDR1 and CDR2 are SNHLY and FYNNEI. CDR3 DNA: TGTGCCAGCAGTGGTCCGGGACACCAATCTCTCTACGAGCAGTACTTC. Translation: CASSGPGHQSLYEQYF.

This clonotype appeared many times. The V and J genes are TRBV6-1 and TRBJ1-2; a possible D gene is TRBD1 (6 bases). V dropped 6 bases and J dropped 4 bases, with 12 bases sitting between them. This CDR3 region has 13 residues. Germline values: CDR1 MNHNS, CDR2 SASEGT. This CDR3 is CASSRDRIYGYTF. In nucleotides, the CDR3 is TGTGCCAGCAGCCGCGACAGGATCTATGGCTACACCTTC.